The 9 T cell receptor beta chains given below trace back to one sample, sequenced in a study of T cell repertoires in cytomegalovirus infection. MiXCR, applied by TCRdb to the reads, yields one record per CDR3 protein. The sample contains about 920,000 distinct CDR3 sequences, 30% to 40% of which appear only once. Their antigens remain unidentified. The material sequenced was cultured CD8+ T cells from PBMCs, taken from culture after CMV antigen stimulation. Source of these receptors: a human donor in good health (CMV status not recorded). Some clones in this sample may be carry-over from other donors' samples.

Concerning this clonotype: Being one base from a much bigger clone, this may be a read error. V usage is TRBV27 and J usage is TRBJ1-2; perhaps TRBD1 as D (5 bases). Germline CDR1 and CDR2: MNHEY and SMNVEV (reference sequence). The length of the CDR3 is 14 residues. The V end was cut by 6 bases, the J end by 4 bases, with 15 bases between. For the CDR3, the DNA is TGTGCCAGCAGCCGCGCGGGGGTTGCCTATGGCTACACCTTC. It yields the protein CASSRAGVAYGYTF.

The chain has TRBV24-1 and TRBJ2-6; 8 bases are a match to TRBD1. This CDR3 spans 19 amino acids. Germline V gene data show CDR1 as KGHDR and CDR2 as SFDVKD. The V and J ends lost 6 bases and 3 bases, in that order; junction bases with no gene match: 15. CDR3 nucleotides: TGTGCCACCAGTCGGGTTTGGACAGGGCCTCGGAATGGGGCCAACGTCCTGACTTTC. It is translated as CATSRVWTGPRNGANVLTF.

This clonotype was counted a few times. The chain combines TRBV6-5 with TRBJ2-5, with 7 bases lining up with TRBD2. CDR1 and CDR2 from the germline V gene are MNHEY and SVGAGI. The CDR3 has 14 residues. V trimming: 4 bases; J trimming: 3 bases; junction bases outside the gene matches: 5. The DNA for the CDR3 is TGTGCCAGCAGTTCCCAGGCGGGGGAAGAGACCCAGTACTTC. Protein product: CASSSQAGEETQYF.

The gene calls are TRBV5-4 and TRBJ2-3, with 9 bases matching TRBD2. Germline trimming cut 4 bases from V and 4 bases from J; bases unmatched to any gene: 13. Germline loops: CDR1 SGHNT, CDR2 YYREEE (reference sequence). The CDR3 consists of 17 residues. The CDR3 DNA reads as TGTGCCAGCAGCCCTCCTCACGCGGGGGGGTTCCCAGATACGCAGTATTTT. Its translation is CASSPPHAGGFPDTQYF.

The chain combines TRBV5-1 with TRBJ2-4, with a weak D call TRBD1 (6 bases). There are 14 residues in the CDR3. V was clipped by 4 bases and J by 3 bases, with 11 bases between them. Germline-derived CDR1 and CDR2 are SGHRS and YFSETQ. CDR3 coding DNA: TGCGCCAGCAGCGCCGGGACAAACAAAAACATTCAGTACTTC. Encoded protein: CASSAGTNKNIQYF.

This clonotype came up a few times. The chain couples TRBV10-3 to TRBJ1-1, with D hard to call. The CDR3 contains 14 residues. The germline V gene has CDR1 ENHRY and CDR2 SYGVKD. Trimming left V 3 bases short and J 0 bases short, with 8 bases between. CDR3 DNA: TGTGCCATCAGTGAAGGTAGGCTGAACACTGAAGCTTTCTTT. This sequence encodes CAISEGRLNTEAFF.

The J gene is TRBJ2-1, the V gene TRBV7-4, with D unclear. Trimming took off 4 bases at V and 6 bases at J, with 22 bases between the two ends. In germline, CDR1 is SGHVT, CDR2 SQSDAQ. The CDR3 is 17 residues long. The CDR3 nucleotides are TGTGCCAGCAGCTCTTACCCCCCCCCAGGTAGAACCAATGAGCAGTTCTTC. Protein product: CASSSYPPPGRTNEQFF.

V gene TRBV10-2 combines with J gene TRBJ1-1, with D perhaps TRBD1 (5 bases). Between the trimmed V and J ends, which lost 8 bases and 7 bases, there was a span of 26 bases. The CDR3 covers 16 residues. CDR1 is WSHSY and CDR2 is SAAADI in the germline V gene. The CDR3 here is CASCLGDTVKSFEAFF. CDR3 DNA: TGCGCCAGCTGTCTGGGGGATACGGTCAAGAGTTTTGAAGCTTTCTTT.

The sample holds one count of this clonotype. Germline is not matched at one junction end, which may reflect a read error. The V gene is TRBV7-4, the J gene TRBJ1-6; TRBD1 aligns across 7 bases. The CDR3 is 16 residues long. CDR1 is SGHVT, CDR2 SQSDAQ, per germline. The CDR3 sequence is CVSSPGQHSYNSPLHF. Here the CDR3 DNA reads TGTGTCAGCAGCCCGGGACAGCACTCCTATAATTCACCCCTCCACTTT.